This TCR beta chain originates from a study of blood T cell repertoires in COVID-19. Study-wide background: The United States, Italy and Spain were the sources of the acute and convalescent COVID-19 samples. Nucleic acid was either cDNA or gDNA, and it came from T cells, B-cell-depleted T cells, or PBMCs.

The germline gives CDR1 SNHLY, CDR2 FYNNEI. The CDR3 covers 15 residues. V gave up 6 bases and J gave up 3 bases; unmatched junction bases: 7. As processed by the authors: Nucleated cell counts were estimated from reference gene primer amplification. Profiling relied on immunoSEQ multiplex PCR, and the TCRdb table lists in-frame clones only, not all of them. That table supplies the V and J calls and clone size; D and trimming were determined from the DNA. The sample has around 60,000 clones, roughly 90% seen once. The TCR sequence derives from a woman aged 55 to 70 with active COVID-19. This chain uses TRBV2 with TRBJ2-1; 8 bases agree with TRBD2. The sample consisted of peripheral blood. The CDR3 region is CASRIGGGIYNEQFF. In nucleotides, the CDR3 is TGTGCCAGCAGGATAGGCGGGGGGATCTACAATGAGCAGTTCTTC.